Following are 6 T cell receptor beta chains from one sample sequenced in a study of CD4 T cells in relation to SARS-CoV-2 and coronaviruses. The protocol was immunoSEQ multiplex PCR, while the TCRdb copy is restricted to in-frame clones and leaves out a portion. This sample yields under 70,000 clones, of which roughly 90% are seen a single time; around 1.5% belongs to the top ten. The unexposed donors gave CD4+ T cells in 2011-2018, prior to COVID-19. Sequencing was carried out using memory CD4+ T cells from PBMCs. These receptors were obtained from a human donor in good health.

The CDR3 spells CASSQGQGRGGYTF. DNA of the CDR3: TGTGCCAGCAGCCAGGGACAGGGTAGGGGCGGCTACACCTTC. This rearrangement joins TRBV3-1 (or the pseudogene TRBV3-2) to TRBJ1-2, with 9 bases matching TRBD1. From germline, CDR1 is LGHDT and CDR2 YNNKEL (reference sequence). The CDR3 sequence is 14 residues long. The V segment lost 3 bases and the J segment 8 bases; nucleotides outside the gene matches: 7.

CDR3 region: CASSALGGTEAFF. The CDR3 nucleotides are TGTGCCAGCAGCGCCTTGGGTGGCACTGAAGCTTTCTTT. V and J are TRBV5-6 and TRBJ1-1; D is undetermined. Looked up from germline, CDR1 is SGHDT and CDR2 is YYEEEE. V lost 4 bases and J lost 4, with 11 bases in between. The CDR3 sequence is 13 residues long.

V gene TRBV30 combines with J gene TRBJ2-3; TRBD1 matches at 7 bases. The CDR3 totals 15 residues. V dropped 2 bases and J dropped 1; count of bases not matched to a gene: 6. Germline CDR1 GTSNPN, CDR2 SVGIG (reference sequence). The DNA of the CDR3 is TGTGCCTGGAGTCCGGGACAGTACGGCACAGATACGCAGTATTTT. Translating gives CAWSPGQYGTDTQYF.

The CDR3 sequence is CASSQGGLADTQYF. The CDR3 nucleotides read TGCGCCAGCAGCCAGGGGGGCCTAGCAGATACGCAGTATTTT. J is TRBJ2-3 and V is TRBV5-1; tentative D call: TRBD1 (7 bases). This CDR3 contains 14 residues. CDR1 SGHRS and CDR2 YFSETQ come from the germline V gene. The V end lost 4 bases, the J end lost 4 bases, and 13 bases lay between the germline ends.

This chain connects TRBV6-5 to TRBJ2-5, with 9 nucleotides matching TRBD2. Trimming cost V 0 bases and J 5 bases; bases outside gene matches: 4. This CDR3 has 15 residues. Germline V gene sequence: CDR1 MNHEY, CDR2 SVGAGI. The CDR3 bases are TGTGCCAGCAGTTACTCAACCCTAGCGGGGGAGACCCAGTACTTC. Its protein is CASSYSTLAGETQYF.

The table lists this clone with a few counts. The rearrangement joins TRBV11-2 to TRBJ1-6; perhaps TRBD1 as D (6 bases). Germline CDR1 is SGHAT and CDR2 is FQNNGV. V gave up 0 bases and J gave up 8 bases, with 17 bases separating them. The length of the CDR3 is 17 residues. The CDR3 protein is CASSLDRSQGRDSPLHF. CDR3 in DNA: TGTGCCAGCAGCTTAGACCGCAGTCAGGGGAGGGATTCACCCCTCCACTTT. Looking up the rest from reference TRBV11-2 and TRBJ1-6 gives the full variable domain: EAGVAQSPRYKIIEKRQSVAFWCNPISGHATLYWYQQILGQGPKLLIQFQNNGVVDDSQLPKDRFSAERLKGVDSTLKIQPAKLEDSAVYLCASSLDRSQGRDSPLHFGNGTRLTVT.